One and the same sample provided the 13 T cell receptor beta chains below, sequenced in a study of CD8+ T cells in alopecia areata. Reverse transcription of extracted RNA yielded cDNA, which provided the sequencing template. Data came from immunoSEQ multiplex PCR; TCRdb stores just in-frame clones and leaves some out. Listed here are around 100,000 clones without any singletons, the top ten holding less than 20%. The source material was lesional skin. These receptors were obtained from a C3H/HeJ mouse with alopecia areata. The mouse line has the MHC haplotype H2-k.

This clone was counted between two and nine times. Genes and germline come from the mouse. The CDR3 end lies 4 residues beyond the end of the read and is filled in from the germline J gene. The J gene is TRBJ1-2, the V gene TRBV5, with a tentative D call TRBD1 (5 bases). The V gene lost 0 bases and the J gene lost 0 bases, with 5 bases spanning the gap. The CDR3 contains 14 residues. The germline gives CDR1 LGHNA, CDR2 YNLKQL (reference sequence). CDR3 DNA, as far as it was read: TGTGCCAGCAGCCAAGAGGGGGCAAACTCC. This sequence encodes CASSQEGANS. The CDR3 in full is CASSQEGANSDYTF.

On this clone: Here the gene names and germline are mouse. Sequencing ends 4 residues short of the CDR3 end; the germline J gene provides the rest. The genes are TRBV13-3 and TRBJ2-1, with TRBD2 matching over 9 bases. V lost 2 bases, J lost 1 base, and 4 bases stayed unmatched. The CDR3 is 16 residues long. From germline, CDR1 is NNHDY and CDR2 SYVADS. CDR3 sequence reads: CASSDRDWENYAEQFF. The sequenced CDR3 bases are TGTGCCAGCAGTGACCGGGACTGGGAGAACTATGCT.

This clone was counted between two and nine times. All gene names here are mouse names. CDR3 bases read: TGTGCCAGCAGTTCCGACTTCTACTAT. Its translation: CASSSDFYY. The CDR3 as a whole reads CASSSDFYYEQYF. The chain combines TRBV19 with TRBJ2-7; D uncertain. The CDR3 goes on 4 residues after the read ends, and that part is filled in from the germline J gene. Trimming cost V 4 bases and J 3 bases, with 11 bases left between them. Per the germline V gene, CDR1 is FNHDT and CDR2 is SITEND (reference sequence). The CDR3 sequence is 13 residues long.

About this clone itself: Gene names and germline refer to mouse. The read falls 4 residues short of the CDR3 end, and the missing part is taken from the germline J gene. The rearrangement uses TRBV19 and TRBJ2-5; D possibly corresponds to TRBD1 (6 bases). Germline V gene lookup returns CDR1 FNHDT and CDR2 SITEND (reference sequence). The CDR3 is 14 residues long. The sequenced part of the CDR3 DNA is TGTGCCAGCAGTGGCAGGGGAGGGGGAGAC. Translating it yields CASSGRGGGD. The entire CDR3 reads CASSGRGGGDTQYF.

This clone was seen only a few times. Mismatch with germline at one junction end may stem from a read error. All gene names here are mouse names. Read data end 4 residues before the CDR3 end; the end is taken from the germline J gene. This chain joins TRBV13-3 and TRBJ2-1; 14 bases line up with TRBD2. Germline values: CDR1 NNHDY, CDR2 SYVADS. The CDR3 covers 17 residues. The CDR3 region is CAGRNWDWGGGYAEQFF. CDR3 DNA, as far as it was read: TGTGCCGGCAGAAATTGGGACTGGGGGGGCGGCTATGCT.

This clone has more than one count but fewer than ten. Gene names follow the mouse nomenclature. The read ends 4 residues early relative to the CDR3; the germline J gene fills the gap. The chain has TRBV19 and TRBJ1-1; a weak D match, TRBD1 (5 bases). The CDR3 spans 14 residues. Germline CDR1 and CDR2: FNHDT and SITEND (reference sequence). The CDR3 reads CASSIVQGGTEVFF. The sequenced part of the CDR3 DNA is TGTGCCAGCAGTATAGTTCAGGGAGGGACA.

A few counts support this clone. Mouse names are used for the genes. The DNA ends 4 residues before the CDR3 does, and the rest of the CDR3 is filled in from the germline J gene. The V call is TRBV1, the J call TRBJ1-4; 7 bases fit TRBD1. The germline V gene encodes CDR1 NSQYPW and CDR2 LRSPGD (reference sequence). Trimming took 3 bases from V and 3 from J; bases not matched to a gene: 4. The CDR3 is 15 amino acids. This CDR3 reads CTCSAYRGTNERLFF. CDR3 DNA, as far as it was read: TGCACCTGCAGTGCCTACAGGGGAACCAACGAA. Based on the CDR3 plus reference TRBV1 and TRBJ1-4, the full variable domain is VTLLEQNPRWRLVPRGQAVNLRCILKNSQYPWMSWYQQDLQKQLQWLFTLRSPGDKEVKSLPGADYLATRVTDTELRLQVANMSQGRTLYCTCSAYRGTNERLFFGHGTKLSVL.

As to this clone: The gene symbols are mouse symbols. The read terminates 4 residues ahead of where the CDR3 ends, so the germline J gene completes it. The chain recombines TRBV12-2 with TRBJ2-1, with a weak D call TRBD1 (5 bases). The V end was cut by 0 bases, the J end by 1 base, with 12 bases between. The CDR3 length is 16 residues. Germline assignment: CDR1 SGHLS and CDR2 HYDKME. The CDR3 sequence: CASSLEAGRNYAEQFF. Incomplete CDR3 DNA: TGTGCCAGCTCTCTCGAGGCAGGGAGGAACTATGCT.

Regarding this clone: Gene names follow the mouse nomenclature. With the read ending 4 residues before the CDR3 end, the germline J gene is used to fill in that end. The V and J genes are TRBV1 and TRBJ2-3; 8 bases line up with TRBD1. The CDR3 runs to 14 residues. Germline V CDR1 and CDR2: NSQYPW, LRSPGD (reference sequence). The ends lost 4 bases at V and 3 bases at J; junction bases unmatched: 3. The sequenced part of the CDR3 DNA is TGCACCTGCAGTGAGACAGGGGCGGCAGAA. Its protein product is CTCSETGAAE. The CDR3 in its entirety is CTCSETGAAETLYF.

This clone was seen more than once but under ten times. The gene names here belong to mouse. The sequenced fragment ends 4 residues before the CDR3 boundary, so the rest is inferred from the germline J gene. The chain couples TRBV14 to TRBJ2-5; possible D gene TRBD2, 6 bases. There are 14 residues in the CDR3. In germline, CDR1 is SGHDT, CDR2 FRDEAV. This chain's CDR3 is CASSFSLGKDTQYF. The sequenced part of the CDR3 DNA is TGTGCCAGCAGTTTCTCCCTGGGGAAAGAC.

In its sample, this clone was seen a few times. Germline and genes: mouse. The read gets to within 4 residues of the CDR3 end, and the germline J gene fills in the rest. This chain uses TRBV19 with TRBJ2-3; 7 nucleotides agree with TRBD2. CDR3 size: 15 residues. From germline, CDR1 is FNHDT and CDR2 SITEND (reference sequence). With 1 base clipped from V and 0 bases from J, the junction kept 2 bases outside the gene matches. The CDR3 bases that were read are TGTGCCAGCAGTATACTCTGGGGGAGTGCAGAA. Translating it yields CASSILWGSAE. The entire CDR3 is CASSILWGSAETLYF.

There are a few counts of this clone. The gene names given are mouse names. Read sequence stops 4 residues before the CDR3 end, and the germline J gene provides the missing end. The gene calls are TRBV1 and TRBJ2-3; 9 bases fit TRBD1. Germline CDR1 is NSQYPW and CDR2 is LRSPGD (reference sequence). After removal of 3 bases from V and 1 base from J, the junction contained 8 bases not matched to a gene. The CDR3 is 17 amino acids. Incomplete CDR3 DNA: TGCACCTGCAGTGCGCAAACAGGGGGCGACGGTGCAGAA. It encodes CTCSAQTGGDGAE. The whole CDR3 region reads CTCSAQTGGDGAETLYF.

Points on this clone: Each gene name is a mouse one. The observed sequence ends 4 residues before the CDR3 terminus, with the missing tail filled in from the germline J gene. The chain is built from TRBV13-2 and TRBJ2-4; 9 bases fit TRBD2. The germline gives CDR1 NNHNN, CDR2 SYGAGS (reference sequence). This CDR3 region has 14 residues. V was pared by 3 bases and J by 1 base, with 0 bases of the junction left unmatched. Partial CDR3 DNA: TGTGCCAGCGGTGGGGACTGGGGTCAAAAC. It is translated as CASGGDWGQN. The whole CDR3 is CASGGDWGQNTLYF.